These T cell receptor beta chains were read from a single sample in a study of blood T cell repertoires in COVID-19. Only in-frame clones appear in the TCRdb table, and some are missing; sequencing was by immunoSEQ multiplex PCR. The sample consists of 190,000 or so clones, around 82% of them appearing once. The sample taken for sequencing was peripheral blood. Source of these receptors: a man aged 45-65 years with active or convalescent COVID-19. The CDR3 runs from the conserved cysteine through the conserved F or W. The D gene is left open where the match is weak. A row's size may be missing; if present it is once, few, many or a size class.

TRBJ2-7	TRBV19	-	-	CASSVLGPSDEQYF	TGTGCCAGTAGTGTGCTCGGGCCTAGCGACGAGCAGTACTTC
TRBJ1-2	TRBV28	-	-	CASSLWDRRNYGYTF	TGTGCCAGCAGTTTATGGGACAGAAGAAACTATGGCTACACCTTC
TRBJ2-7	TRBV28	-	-	CASSSTGPGTNYEQYF	TGTGCCAGCAGTTCCACAGGGCCCGGGACCAACTACGAGCAGTACTTC
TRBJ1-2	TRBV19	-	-	CASSMASIYGYTF	TGTGCCAGTAGTATGGCCAGTATCTATGGCTACACCTTC
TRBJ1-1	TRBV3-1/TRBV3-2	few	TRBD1	CASSRQGDPEAFF	TGTGCCAGCAGCCGCCAGGGGGACCCTGAAGCTTTCTTT
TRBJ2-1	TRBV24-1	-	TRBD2	CATSDIAGSSYNEQFF	TGTGCCACCAGTGATATAGCGGGTTCCTCCTACAATGAGCAGTTCTTC
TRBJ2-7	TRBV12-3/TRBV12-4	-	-	CASSLQGYEQYF	TGTGCCAGCAGCTTACAGGGATACGAGCAGTACTTC
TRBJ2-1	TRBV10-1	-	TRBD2	CASSVGRANYNEQFF	TGCGCCAGCAGTGTCGGGAGGGCCAATTACAATGAGCAGTTCTTC
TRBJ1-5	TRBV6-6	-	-	CASSYRGGADNQPQHF	TGTGCCAGCAGTTACAGGGGGGGAGCGGACAATCAGCCCCAGCATTTT
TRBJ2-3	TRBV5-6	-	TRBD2	CASSLDRTSGGSDTQYF	TGTGCCAGCAGTCTCGACCGGACTAGCGGGGGCTCGGATACGCAGTATTTT
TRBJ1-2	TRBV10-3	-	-	CAISEHTSRGYTF	TGTGCCATCAGTGAGCACACCTCAAGAGGCTACACCTTC
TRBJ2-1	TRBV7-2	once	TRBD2	CASSKGLAGVGFF	TGTGCCAGCAGCAAGGGACTAGCGGGAGTGGGGTTCTTC
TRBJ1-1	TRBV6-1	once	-	CASSEGLGTEAFF	TGTGCCAGCAGTGAAGGACTGGGCACTGAAGCTTTCTTT
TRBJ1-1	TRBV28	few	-	CAILGGGAVHTEAFF	TGTGCCATCTTGGGTGGGGGCGCTGTCCACACTGAAGCTTTCTTT
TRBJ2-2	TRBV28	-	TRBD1	CASRTGGNTGELFF	TGTGCCAGCAGAACAGGGGGGAACACCGGGGAGCTGTTTTTT
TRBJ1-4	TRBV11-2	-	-	CASSPVGMGEKLFF	TGTGCCAGCAGCCCGGTCGGGATGGGGGAAAAACTGTTTTTT
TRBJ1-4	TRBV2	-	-	CASMPTQGPAKFNEKLFF	TGTGCCAGCATGCCGACACAGGGACCCGCAAAATTTAATGAAAAACTGTTTTTT
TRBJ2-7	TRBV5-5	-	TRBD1	CASSLVPGQGYEQYF	TGTGCCAGCAGCTTGGTTCCGGGACAGGGCTACGAGCAGTACTTC
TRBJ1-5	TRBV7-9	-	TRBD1	CASSFFGQAGNQPQHF	TGTGCCAGCAGCTTTTTTGGACAGGCAGGCAATCAGCCCCAGCATTTT
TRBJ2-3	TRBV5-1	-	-	CASSLKQGSKSDTQYF	TGCGCCAGCAGCTTGAAGCAGGGGTCGAAGTCAGATACGCAGTATTTT
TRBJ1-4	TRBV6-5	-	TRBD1	CASSKDRGVEKLFF	TGTGCCAGCAGTAAGGACAGGGGGGTAGAAAAACTGTTTTTT